The 13 T cell receptor beta chains below all came from one sample that was sequenced in a study of beta chain features in type 1 diabetes. The sequenced template was cDNA made from the entire isolated RNA. Sequencing was performed with immunoSEQ multiplex PCR; in TCRdb, only in-frame clones are kept and a portion is missing. In the table there are about 250,000 clones, 14% of which are singletons. Sequenced sample: naive CD4+ T cells from blood. These receptors were obtained from a woman aged 35 to 49 in good health.

This clone was seen only a few times. CDR3 sequence (DNA): TGTGCCAGCAGCCAACTTTCCCTCCGGTCCTACAATGAGCAGTTCTTC. This translates into CASSQLSLRSYNEQFF. This chain uses TRBV14 with TRBJ2-1; no firm D call. Trimming removed 2 bases at V and 1 base at J, with 12 bases between. The CDR3 totals 16 residues. CDR1 is SGHDN and CDR2 is FVKESK in the germline V gene.

This clone was observed a few times. The chain has TRBV5-1 and TRBJ2-7; 12 bases align to TRBD1. V was clipped by 1 base and J by 6 bases; unmatched bases: 5. The CDR3 spans 15 residues. Germline values: CDR1 SGHRS, CDR2 YFSETQ. The CDR3 is CASSLRGQGAPEQYF. In DNA form, the CDR3 reads TGCGCCAGCAGCTTGAGGGGACAGGGGGCCCCCGAGCAGTACTTC.

The rearrangement uses TRBV11-2 and TRBJ2-3, with D possibly being TRBD2 (5 bases). The ends were cut back, 4 bases at V and 8 bases at J, with 10 bases in the middle. Per the germline V gene, CDR1 is SGHAT and CDR2 is FQNNGV. This CDR3 has 12 residues. The CDR3 nucleotides read TGTGCCAGCAGCTCGGAGGTCAGTACGCAGTATTTT. It translates to CASSSEVSTQYF.

The J gene is TRBJ2-6, the V gene TRBV7-9; 7 bases are a match to TRBD2. V lost 1 base to trimming and J lost 2 bases; unmatched junction nucleotides: 8. The CDR3 is made up of 18 amino acids. CDR1 is SEHNR and CDR2 is FQNEAQ in the germline V gene (reference sequence). The chain's CDR3 is CASSLGKGRAAGANVLTF. The CDR3 bases are TGTGCCAGCAGCTTAGGGAAGGGGAGGGCGGCTGGGGCCAACGTCCTGACTTTC.

This clone was counted between two and nine times. The chain links TRBV11-1 to TRBJ2-1; 8 bases are shared with TRBD1. V trimming: 5 bases; J trimming: 16 bases; junction bases outside the gene matches: 10. This CDR3 is built from 12 residues. The germline gives CDR1 SGHAT, CDR2 FQDESV (reference sequence). The CDR3 loop is CASSRTGTGVFF. CDR3 sequence (DNA): TGTGCCAGCAGCCGAACCGGGACAGGTGTCTTCTTC.

This sequence joins TRBV18 and TRBJ1-5; TRBD1 matches at 9 bases. The CDR3 is 16 residues long. Trimming removed 5 bases from V and 5 bases from J; junction bases left unmatched: 10. CDR1 and CDR2 (germline): KGHSH, LQKENI. CDR3 in amino acids: CASSDMPGQGYQPQHF. In DNA form, the CDR3 reads TGTGCCAGCTCAGACATGCCGGGACAGGGTTATCAGCCCCAGCATTTT.

The chain is built from TRBV13 and TRBJ1-1, with TRBD1 identical over 9 bases. CDR3 length: 15 amino acids. The germline V gene has CDR1 PRHDT and CDR2 FYEKMQ (reference sequence). V lost 3 bases and J lost 6; bases outside the gene matches: 8. The CDR3 coding sequence is TGTGCCAGCAGCTTTATGGTCACAGGGGGCCCTGAAGCTTTCTTT. Protein product: CASSFMVTGGPEAFF.

This clone has a handful of counts. The chain couples TRBV18 to TRBJ2-3, with D hard to call. The CDR3 spans 13 residues. Trimming removed 0 bases at V and 6 bases at J, with 7 bases between. Germline V lookup: CDR1 KGHSH, CDR2 LQKENI. Here the CDR3 DNA reads TGTGCCAGCTCACCACCTAACAGCGATACGCAGTATTTT. It is translated as CASSPPNSDTQYF.

Comments on this clone: This sample includes further DNA sequences coding for the same CDR3. The V and J genes are TRBV29-1 and TRBJ1-2; D is unresolved. V dropped 4 bases and J dropped 0 bases, with 6 bases sitting between them. Germline CDR1 is SQVTM and CDR2 is ANQGSEA. The CDR3 consists of 12 residues. In DNA form, the CDR3 reads TGCAGCGTTGGGCAGGCTAACTATGGCTACACCTTC. It encodes CSVGQANYGYTF. Supplemented by reference TRBV29-1 and TRBJ1-2, the full variable domain reads SAVISQKPSRDICQRGTSLTIQCQVDSQVTMMFWYRQQPGQSLTLIATANQGSEATYESGFVIDKFPISRPNLTFSTLTVSNMSPEDSSIYLCSVGQANYGYTFGSGTRLTVV.

CDR3 nucleotides: TGTGCCAGTAGTATAGATGGCACCGGGTGGAACTATGGCTACACCTTC. This gives the protein CASSIDGTGWNYGYTF. The gene calls are TRBV19 and TRBJ1-2; D gene ambiguous. Germline CDR1 reads LNHDA; CDR2 reads SQIVND (reference sequence). CDR3 size: 16 residues. Trimming cost V 0 bases and J 2 bases, with 13 bases left between them.

A few counts support this clone. This chain connects TRBV10-3 to TRBJ1-5; 7 nucleotides match TRBD1. The germline CDR1 and CDR2 sequences are ENHRY and SYGVKD. The CDR3 has 13 residues. V was clipped by 9 bases and J by 3 bases; unmatched bases: 5. Here the CDR3 DNA reads TGTGCCATACAGGGGCAGCCCAATCAGCCCCAGCATTTT. Translation gives CAIQGQPNQPQHF.

This clone showed up just a few times. The chain employs TRBV6-1 and TRBJ1-1; 7 nucleotides align to TRBD1. V lost 7 bases and J lost 1; bases outside the gene matches: 3. The CDR3 spans 13 residues. Looked up from germline, CDR1 is MNHNS and CDR2 is SASEGT. The chain's CDR3 is CASTRQGNTEAFF. CDR3 coding DNA: TGTGCCAGCACTAGACAGGGGAACACTGAAGCTTTCTTT.

The V call is TRBV19, the J call TRBJ1-1, with a possible D match to TRBD1 (5 bases). Looked up from germline, CDR1 is LNHDA and CDR2 is SQIVND (reference sequence). V shed 3 bases and J shed 6 bases, with 14 bases lying between them. The CDR3 extends over 14 amino acids. This CDR3 reads CASSIREGIPEAFF. For the CDR3, the DNA is TGTGCCAGTAGTATCAGGGAAGGTATTCCTGAAGCTTTCTTT. Supplemented by reference TRBV19 and TRBJ1-1, the full variable domain reads DGGITQSPKYLFRKEGQNVTLSCEQNLNHDAMYWYRQDPGQGLRLIYYSQIVNDFQKGDIAEGYSVSREKKESFPLTVTSAQKNPTAFYLCASSIREGIPEAFFGQGTRLTVV.